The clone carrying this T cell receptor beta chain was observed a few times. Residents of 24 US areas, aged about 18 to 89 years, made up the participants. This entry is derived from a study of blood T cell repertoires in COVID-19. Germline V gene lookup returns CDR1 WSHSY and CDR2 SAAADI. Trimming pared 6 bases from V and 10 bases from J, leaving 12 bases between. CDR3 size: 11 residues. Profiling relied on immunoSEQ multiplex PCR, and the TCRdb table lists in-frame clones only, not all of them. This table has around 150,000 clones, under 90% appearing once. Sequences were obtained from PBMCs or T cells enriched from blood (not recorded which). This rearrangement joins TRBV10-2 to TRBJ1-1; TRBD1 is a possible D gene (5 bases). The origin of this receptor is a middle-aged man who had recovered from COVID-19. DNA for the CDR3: TGCGCCAGCAGGGGGCTGGAAACAGCTTTCTTT. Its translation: CASRGLETAFF.